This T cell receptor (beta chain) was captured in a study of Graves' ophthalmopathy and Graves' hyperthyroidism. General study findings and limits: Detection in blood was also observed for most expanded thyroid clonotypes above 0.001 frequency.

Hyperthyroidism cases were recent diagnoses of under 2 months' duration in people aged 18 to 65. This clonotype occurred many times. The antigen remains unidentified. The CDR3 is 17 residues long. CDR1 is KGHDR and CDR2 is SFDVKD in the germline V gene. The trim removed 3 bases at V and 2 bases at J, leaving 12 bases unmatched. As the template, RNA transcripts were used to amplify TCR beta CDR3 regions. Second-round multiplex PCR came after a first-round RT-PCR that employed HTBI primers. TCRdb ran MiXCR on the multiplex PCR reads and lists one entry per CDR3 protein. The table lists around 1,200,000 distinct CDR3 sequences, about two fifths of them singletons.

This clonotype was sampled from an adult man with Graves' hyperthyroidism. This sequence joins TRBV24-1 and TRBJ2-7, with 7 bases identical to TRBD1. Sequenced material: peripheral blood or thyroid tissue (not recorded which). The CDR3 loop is CATSDGPRDSKTYEQYF. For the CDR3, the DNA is TGTGCCACCAGTGATGGCCCCAGGGACAGCAAGACCTACGAGCAGTACTTC.